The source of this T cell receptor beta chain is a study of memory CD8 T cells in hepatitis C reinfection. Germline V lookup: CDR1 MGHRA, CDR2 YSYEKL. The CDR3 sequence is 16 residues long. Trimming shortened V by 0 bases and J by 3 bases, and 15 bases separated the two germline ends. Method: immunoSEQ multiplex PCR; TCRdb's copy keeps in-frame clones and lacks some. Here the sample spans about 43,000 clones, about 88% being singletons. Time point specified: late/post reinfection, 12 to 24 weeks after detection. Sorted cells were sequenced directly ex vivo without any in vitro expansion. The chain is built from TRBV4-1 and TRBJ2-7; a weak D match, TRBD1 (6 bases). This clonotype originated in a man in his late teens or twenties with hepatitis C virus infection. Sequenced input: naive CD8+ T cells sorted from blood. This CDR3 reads CASSQEPGQLVYEQYF. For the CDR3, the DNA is TGCGCCAGCAGCCAAGAGCCCGGACAGTTGGTCTACGAGCAGTACTTC.